What follows is one T cell receptor (beta chain) and its context. Antigen unknown. This entry comes from a study of identical twins. The CDR3 runs 13 residues. The V end was cut by 0 bases, the J end by 10 bases, with 11 bases between. CDR1 is SGDLS, CDR2 YYNGEE, per germline. Study conclusions and caveats: Alpha sequences out of frame and shared by twins had excess low generation probability.

TCRdb reprocessed the 5' RACE reads via MiXCR and lists one record per CDR3 protein. The profile shows about 720,000 distinct CDR3 sequences, approximately 9% of them singletons. The data were also submitted as part of a second study, on yellow fever vaccine responses in identical twins.

The source of this sequence is a woman aged 18-35 years in good health. The V and J genes are TRBV9 and TRBJ2-1; possibly TRBD1 or TRBD2 for D (5 bases each). Material for sequencing was PBMCs. CDR3 sequence (DNA): TGTGCCAGCAGCGTAGGGGGGACCGGGGAGCAGTTCTTC. Translation: CASSVGGTGEQFF. The full variable domain, its missing parts supplied by reference TRBV9 and TRBJ2-1, is DSGVTQTPKHLITATGQRVTLRCSPRSGDLSVYWYQQSLDQGLQFLIQYYNGEERAKGNILERFSAQQFPDLHSELNLSSLELGDSALYFCASSVGGTGEQFFGPGTRLTVL.